Reported below is one T cell receptor (beta chain). The data were taken from a study of T cells in Graves' hyperthyroidism and ophthalmopathy. Amplification of TCR beta CDR3 regions was performed using RNA transcripts as template. First-round RT-PCR with HTBI primers amplified the TCR CDR3 region. In TCRdb, the multiplex PCR reads were re-called with MiXCR into one record per CDR3 protein. The sample contains about 640,000 distinct CDR3 sequences, around 21% of which appear only once. The origin of this receptor is a man younger than 40 with Graves' ophthalmopathy. The sequenced sample consisted of blood.

CDR3 region: CASSLSTSGSGELFF. The CDR3 bases are TGCGCCAGCAGTCTGTCGACTAGCGGGAGCGGGGAGCTGTTTTTT. The chain combines TRBV10-1 with TRBJ2-2; 12 bases are a match to TRBD2. Germline V gene sequence: CDR1 WNHNN, CDR2 SYGVQD (reference sequence). The CDR3 totals 15 residues. The V and J ends lost 5 bases and 7 bases, in that order; junction bases with no gene match: 5.